These T cell receptor beta chains were read from a single sample in a study of response to subunit inactivated influenza vaccine. TCRdb recomputed calls from the RT-PCR reads with MiXCR, one row per CDR3 protein. Of almost 600,000 distinct CDR3 sequences listed, about 14% were seen once; the top ten hold around 10%. The input for sequencing was PBMCs from blood, taken 12 days after vaccination. These receptors all stem from a man aged 45 to 65 who received an inactivated influenza vaccine. CDR3s include the opening cysteine and the closing phenylalanine or tryptophan. D genes are given only for firm matches. Clone size is not always given. Where it is, it says once, few, many or a class for expanded clones.

clone size	J gene	V gene	D gene	CDR3 DNA	CDR3 protein
.	TRBJ2-5	TRBV7-7	.	TGTGCCAGCAGCTTATCATCAGGGATGATGGAGACCCAGTACTTC	CASSLSSGMMETQYF
few	TRBJ2-7	TRBV6-1	.	TGTGCCAGCAGTGCGGGACCCCGGTTCCACGAGCAGTACTTC	CASSAGPRFHEQYF
.	TRBJ1-5	TRBV7-2	TRBD1	TGTGCCAGCAGCTTCAACACAGGGGGCAATCAGCCCCAGCATTTT	CASSFNTGGNQPQHF
.	TRBJ2-5	TRBV5-1	TRBD1	TGCGCCAGCAGCTGGGGACAGGGGCAAGAGACCCAGTACTTC	CASSWGQGQETQYF
.	TRBJ2-2	TRBV6-5	TRBD1	TGTGCCAGCAGTTACCGACAGGGATCCGGGGAGCTGTTTTTT	CASSYRQGSGELFF
.	TRBJ1-5	TRBV29-1	TRBD1	TGCAGCGTTGCCGTGACAGGGTCTTCGGATAGCAATCAGCCCCAGCATTTT	CSVAVTGSSDSNQPQHF
few	TRBJ2-7	TRBV5-1	.	TGCGCCAGCAGCTTAGGCGGGCTTATGCGGTTCTGGGACGAGCAGTACTTC	CASSLGGLMRFWDEQYF
.	TRBJ2-3	TRBV19	.	TGTGCCAGTAGTATAGCCCAGGGCACAGATACGCAGTATTTT	CASSIAQGTDTQYF
.	TRBJ2-7	TRBV2	.	TGTGCCAGCACTGGGACGCTAAGGGGCGAGCAGTACTTC	CASTGTLRGEQYF
many	TRBJ2-2	TRBV12-3/TRBV12-4	.	TGTGCCAGCAGTCCCTCAACACTCAGCACCGGGGAGCTGTTTTTT	CASSPSTLSTGELFF
.	TRBJ2-5	TRBV10-3	.	TGTGCCATCAGTGATTCGGGGGTCGAGACCCAGTACTTC	CAISDSGVETQYF
few	TRBJ2-5	TRBV12-3/TRBV12-4	.	TGTGCCAGCAGTTTAGCCAGGGTCCTCCAAGAGACCCAGTACTTC	CASSLARVLQETQYF
.	TRBJ2-7	TRBV7-2	.	TGTGCCAGCAGCGCCAACCGGGACGGGGGGCTTTACGAGCAGTACTTC	CASSANRDGGLYEQYF
few	TRBJ2-1	TRBV28	.	TGTGCCAGCAGTTTGGGGGTAGTTTATGAGCAGTTCTTC	CASSLGVVYEQFF
few	TRBJ2-1	TRBV5-5	.	TGTGCCAGCAGCTTAACGAAGGGGACCTACAATGAGCAGTTCTTC	CASSLTKGTYNEQFF
.	TRBJ2-2	TRBV7-2	TRBD1	TGTGCCAGCAGCTCCACCACAGGGGTGGGCGGGGAGCTGTTTTTT	CASSSTTGVGGELFF
few	TRBJ2-2	TRBV29-1	.	TGCAGCGTTGAGCCGAACACCGGGGAGCTGTTTTTT	CSVEPNTGELFF
.	TRBJ2-5	TRBV3-1	.	TGTGCCAGCAGCAACGCGGCAGAGACCCAGTACTTC	CASSNAAETQYF
.	TRBJ2-7	TRBV2	.	TGTGCCAGCAGTGAAATGGGCTACTACGAGCAGTACTTC	CASSEMGYYEQYF
.	TRBJ1-1	TRBV20-1	TRBD1	TGCAGTGCTAGAGGACAGGGCGCTGAAGCTTTCTTT	CSARGQGAEAFF
.	TRBJ2-5	TRBV5-1	.	TGCGCCAGCAGCTTGGTGCCCAGCGTAGGAGAGACCCAGTACTTC	CASSLVPSVGETQYF
.	TRBJ2-7	TRBV4-1	TRBD1	TGCGCCAGCAGCCAACGGGACAGGGAAGGGGGCCAGTACTTC	CASSQRDREGGQYF
few	TRBJ2-1	TRBV6-2/TRBV6-3	TRBD2	TGTGCCAGCAAGGCTTTAGACGGGGGGGCCTACAATGAGCAGTTCTTC	CASKALDGGAYNEQFF
few	TRBJ2-7	TRBV6-5	.	TGTGCCAGCAGTAACGGACAGTTGTCCTACGAGCAGTACTTC	CASSNGQLSYEQYF
many	TRBJ2-3	TRBV7-2	.	TGTGCCAGCAGTTTAACACCCCAGACCAAGGCGAATACGCAGTATTTT	CASSLTPQTKANTQYF
.	TRBJ1-5	TRBV2	.	TGTGCCAGCAGTGCAAACGTCGGACAGCCCCAGCATTTT	CASSANVGQPQHF
.	TRBJ1-1	TRBV5-1	TRBD1	TGCGCCAGCAGTTACACAGGGGCCGCCACTGAAGCTTTCTTT	CASSYTGAATEAFF
.	TRBJ2-5	TRBV11-2	TRBD2	TGTGCCAGCAGCAGAGCTAGCGGGGGGCCCTTCCAAGAGACCCAGTACTTC	CASSRASGGPFQETQYF
.	TRBJ2-5	TRBV5-1	.	TGCGCCAGCAGCTTGGGTTTACTAGATATCCAAGAGACCCAGTACTTC	CASSLGLLDIQETQYF
few	TRBJ2-6	TRBV7-9	.	TGTGCCAGCAGCTTCCCAATCACTGGGGCCAACGTCCTGACTTTC	CASSFPITGANVLTF
.	TRBJ2-3	TRBV29-1	.	TGCAGCGTTGAACTTCCCTCAGCAGATACGCAGTATTTT	CSVELPSADTQYF
.	TRBJ1-6	TRBV20-1	TRBD1	TGCAGTGCCTATGGACAGGGGTCGGCACCCCTCCACTTT	CSAYGQGSAPLHF
.	TRBJ2-2	TRBV5-1	TRBD1	TGCGCCAGCAGCTTGGGAGGCAGGGGGCCAGGCGGGGAGCTGTTTTTT	CASSLGGRGPGGELFF
few	TRBJ2-2	TRBV28	TRBD2	TGTGCCAGCAGTCCCCTGACTAGCGGGAGAGCCGGGGAGCTGTTTTTT	CASSPLTSGRAGELFF
few	TRBJ2-1	TRBV10-2	.	TGCGCCAGCACCGGGACTTCGGCCAATGAGCAGTTCTTC	CASTGTSANEQFF
.	TRBJ1-2	TRBV7-2	.	TGTGCCAGCAGTCGTGACACGGATTATGGCTACACCTTC	CASSRDTDYGYTF
few	TRBJ1-6	TRBV25-1	.	TGTGCCAGTATGGGGGGGTCGTATTCACCCCTCCACTTT	CASMGGSYSPLHF
.	TRBJ2-2	TRBV2	.	TGTGCCAGCAGCGTCGGGTACACCGGGGAGCTGTTTTTT	CASSVGYTGELFF
.	TRBJ2-5	TRBV11-1	.	TGTGCCAGCAGCTTTCAGTACTTACAAGAGACCCAGTACTTC	CASSFQYLQETQYF
few	TRBJ2-2	TRBV4-2	.	TGTGCCAGCAGCCAAGCCAAAGGAATGAACACCGGGGAGCTGTTTTTT	CASSQAKGMNTGELFF
few	TRBJ2-7	TRBV20-1	.	TGCAGTGCCCCAGACGGTAGCTCCTACGAGCAGTACTTC	CSAPDGSSYEQYF
.	TRBJ2-7	TRBV11-2	TRBD1	TGTGCCAGCAGGACGGGACAGTCTGGCTCCTACGAGCAGTACTTC	CASRTGQSGSYEQYF
few	TRBJ1-5	TRBV7-2	.	TGTGCCAGCAGCTTGGTCCAGGGCAATCAGCCCCAGCATTTT	CASSLVQGNQPQHF
few	TRBJ2-5	TRBV29-1	TRBD2	TGCAGCGTGGAAGCGCGGGGGTGGGGGGAGACCCAGTACTTC	CSVEARGWGETQYF
.	TRBJ2-3	TRBV3-1	TRBD2	TGTGCCAGCAGCCATGGACTAGCGTACGGCGATACGCAGTATTTT	CASSHGLAYGDTQYF
few	TRBJ2-2	TRBV12-3/TRBV12-4	.	TGTGCCAGCAAAAAACGTGGCGGGGAGCTGTTTTTT	CASKKRGGELFF
once	TRBJ1-3	TRBV20-1	.	TGCTGTGCTAGGGGCCGGGTAGGGTCTGGAAACACCATATATTTT	CCARGRVGSGNTIYF
few	TRBJ2-7	TRBV6-1	TRBD1	TGTGCCAGCAGACTGGACAGGACCTCCTACGAGCAGTACTTC	CASRLDRTSYEQYF
.	TRBJ2-1	TRBV10-3	TRBD2	TGTGCCATCAGTGCAGGGACTAGCGGGAGGGCCTTGGAGCAGTTCTTC	CAISAGTSGRALEQFF
few	TRBJ2-1	TRBV5-1	.	TGCGCCAGCAGCTGGAGGGACAGCTCCTACAATGAGCAGTTCTTC	CASSWRDSSYNEQFF
.	TRBJ2-7	TRBV7-2	TRBD2	TGTGCCAGCACCCTGGGACTAGTTGGCGAGCAGTACTTC	CASTLGLVGEQYF